The clone carrying this T cell receptor beta chain was seen a handful of times. Its antigen remains unidentified. The sample belongs to a study of beta chain features in type 1 diabetes. Findings and caveats of the study: All four CD4+ subsets from Type 1 diabetes patients carried moderately but significantly shorter TCRB CDR3s. Shorter templates might be favored by PCR, equally in patients and controls. Patients' naive, central memory and regulatory TCRB repertoires appeared more alike than those of healthy donors.

CDR3 size: 17 residues. V was clipped by 0 bases and J by 6 bases; unmatched bases: 9. Germline lookup yields CDR1 SGHDT and CDR2 YYEEEE. Sequencing targeted expressed TCRB transcripts, as all isolated RNA had been reverse transcribed. Clones were sequenced by immunoSEQ multiplex PCR, and TCRdb holds only the in-frame ones, with some missing. This sample yields about 360,000 clones, of which about 12% are seen a single time; under 0.02% belongs to the top ten. It was via CD45RO/CCR7/CD25/CD127/CD95/CD27 that CD4+ naive, central memory, regulatory and stem cell-like memory cells were sorted. This chain joins TRBV5-6 and TRBJ2-7; 13 positions match TRBD2. This receptor was taken from a young man in good health. Sequenced input: naive CD4+ T cells from blood. This CDR3 is CASSLVRTSGSYSEQYF. CDR3 coding DNA: TGTGCCAGCAGCTTGGTTCGGACTAGCGGGAGTTACTCCGAGCAGTACTTC.